The 26 T cell receptor beta chains reported below all come from one sample, sequenced in a study of patients and donors after allogeneic stem cell transplantation. TCRdb re-called the RT-PCR reads through MiXCR, storing one row per CDR3 protein. Here the sample spans 920,000 or so distinct CDR3 sequences, approximately 18% being singletons. The sequencing sample was made of blood, either unsorted or a sorted T cell fraction (not recorded which). The receptors stem from a human donor who was either an allogeneic HSCT recipient or a stem cell or donor lymphocyte infusion donor (not recorded which). It is not recorded whose cells these are; they may come from a transplant donor.

V and J are TRBV12-3 or TRBV12-4 and TRBJ2-1; TRBD1 aligns across 10 bases. This CDR3 has 13 residues. V shed 3 bases, J shed 9 bases, and the junction held 2 bases outside the gene matches. CDR3 nucleotide sequence: TGTGCCAGCAGTTTTTGGGACAGGGGTGAGCAGTTCTTC. Its translation is CASSFWDRGEQFF.

V gene TRBV7-9 combines with J gene TRBJ2-7, with a weak D call TRBD1 (5 bases). CDR3 size: 15 residues. The V end lost 5 bases, the J end lost 1 base, and 15 bases lay between the germline ends. The germline V gene encodes CDR1 SEHNR and CDR2 FQNEAQ (reference sequence). The CDR3 coding sequence is TGTGCCAGCAGCGACCAACAGGAAACATCCTACGAGCAGTACTTC. This gives the protein CASSDQQETSYEQYF. The variable domain in full, completed from reference TRBV7-9 and TRBJ2-7, reads DTGVSQNPRHKITKRGQNVTFRCDPISEHNRLYWYRQTLGQGPEFLTYFQNEAQLEKSRLLSDRFSAERPKGSFSTLEIQRTEQGDSAMYLCASSDQQETSYEQYFGPGTRLTVT.

This clonotype was found a few times. The chain is built from TRBV13 and TRBJ1-5; no firm D call. Deletions cut 0 bases from V and 2 bases from J, with 8 bases between. Per the germline V gene, CDR1 is PRHDT and CDR2 is FYEKMQ (reference sequence). The CDR3 contains 15 residues. The CDR3 sequence: CASSLGWGGNQPQHF. The CDR3 DNA is TGTGCCAGCAGCTTAGGATGGGGTGGCAATCAGCCCCAGCATTTT.

V gene TRBV15 combines with J gene TRBJ1-2, with D unresolved. Between the trimmed V and J ends, which lost 3 bases and 5 bases, there was a span of 13 bases. The CDR3 has 14 amino acids. Germline loops: CDR1 LNHNV, CDR2 YYDKDF (reference sequence). The DNA for the CDR3 is TGTGCCACCAGCAGTCCGACAAGGGTATATGGCTACACCTTC. Translation gives CATSSPTRVYGYTF.

The CDR3 loop reads CASNIPTGYSNQPQHF. CDR3 nucleotides: TGTGCCAGCAATATTCCTACAGGGTATAGCAATCAGCCCCAGCATTTT. The genes are TRBV28 and TRBJ1-5, with D perhaps matching TRBD1 (6 bases). V lost 7 bases and J lost 0, with 16 bases in between. The CDR3 spans 16 residues. CDR1 MDHEN and CDR2 SYDVKM come from the germline V gene.

The J gene is TRBJ2-1, the V gene TRBV11-1, with 11 bases aligning to TRBD2. Trimming removed 5 bases from V and 7 bases from J; junction bases left unmatched: 10. Per germline, CDR1 SGHAT and CDR2 FQDESV (reference sequence). The CDR3 spans 16 residues. The CDR3 reads CASSEVAGGPVNEQFF. The CDR3 nucleotides read TGTGCCAGCAGCGAAGTAGCGGGAGGGCCGGTAAATGAGCAGTTCTTC.

This clonotype has only a few counts. The CDR3, as DNA: TGTGCCACCGACACAAGGACAGGGGGCGATGAGCAGTTCTTC. This gives the protein CATDTRTGGDEQFF. The chain combines TRBV24-1 with TRBJ2-1; TRBD1 aligns across 11 bases. Germline V gene data show CDR1 as KGHDR and CDR2 as SFDVKD. With 9 bases clipped from V and 8 bases from J, the junction kept 8 bases outside the gene matches. This CDR3 contains 14 residues.

V and J are TRBV12-3 or TRBV12-4 and TRBJ2-5; TRBD1 matches 7 bases. Trimming removed 5 bases from V and 5 bases from J; junction bases left unmatched: 11. The CDR3 loop spans 15 amino acids. The CDR3 is CASSLGQALTETQYF. The CDR3 bases are TGTGCCAGCAGTCTTGGACAGGCCCTTACGGAGACCCAGTACTTC.

The rearrangement links TRBV29-1 to TRBJ2-3; D perhaps matches TRBD2 (6 bases). Trimming pared 2 bases from V and 0 bases from J, leaving 12 bases between. Germline assignment: CDR1 SQVTM and CDR2 ANQGSEA. The CDR3 is 15 amino acids. This CDR3 reads CSVEWRASSTDTQYF. The CDR3, as DNA: TGCAGCGTTGAATGGAGGGCTTCTAGCACAGATACGCAGTATTTT.

The chain carries TRBV6-2 or TRBV6-3 and TRBJ2-1; TRBD2 aligns across 14 bases. The germline V gene has CDR1 MNHEY and CDR2 SVGEGT. The CDR3 sequence is 17 residues long. V dropped 6 bases and J dropped 4; count of bases not matched to a gene: 8. The DNA for the CDR3 is TGTGCCAGCAGCGAGACTAGCGGGGGGGCTATTTACAATGAGCAGTTCTTC. The encoded protein is CASSETSGGAIYNEQFF.

The chain combines TRBV12-3 or TRBV12-4 with TRBJ1-2, with D uncertain. The V gene lost 5 bases and the J gene lost 6 bases, with 16 bases spanning the gap. This CDR3 region has 14 residues. The CDR3 region is CASSGGIFGDGYTF. The CDR3 DNA reads as TGTGCCAGCAGTGGCGGGATATTTGGGGATGGCTACACCTTC.

The chain joins TRBV27 to TRBJ1-3, with D unresolved. The germline V gene encodes CDR1 MNHEY and CDR2 SMNVEV (reference sequence). The CDR3 is 13 residues long. V was cut by 6 bases and J by 4 bases, with 10 bases left in between. The CDR3, as DNA: TGTGCCAGCAGGTTCCGTTCAGGAAACACCATATATTTT. Translation: CASRFRSGNTIYF.

The chain uses TRBV6-2 or TRBV6-3 and TRBJ1-1; D remains unclear. The CDR3 runs to 12 residues. Germline CDR1 reads MNHEY; CDR2 reads SVGEGT. V shed 4 bases and J shed 5 bases, with 8 bases lying between them. Here the CDR3 reads CASSFATTEAFF. The CDR3 DNA sequence: TGTGCCAGCAGTTTCGCCACGACTGAAGCTTTCTTT.

This clonotype has ten or more counts. The chain links TRBV10-3 to TRBJ1-2, with TRBD1 matching 8 bases. The junction had 19 bases not matched to a gene; V was cut back by 11 bases and J by 8 bases. Germline CDR1 and CDR2: ENHRY and SYGVKD. The CDR3 is 15 residues long. CDR3 sequence: CAVSGTGGGLRGYTF. The CDR3 DNA reads TGTGCCGTCTCCGGGACAGGAGGAGGGTTAAGGGGCTACACCTTC.

The genes are TRBV12-3 or TRBV12-4 and TRBJ1-2; 9 bases agree with TRBD1. With V trimmed by 8 bases and J by 0 bases, 10 bases remained unmatched. This CDR3 has 16 amino acids. In nucleotides, the CDR3 is TGTGCCAGCCGACAGGGGGGGACAAGGACTAACTATGGCTACACCTTC. Translation gives CASRQGGTRTNYGYTF.

On this clonotype: The germline gene is not matched at one end of the junction; a read error may be the cause. V usage is TRBV7-9 and J usage is TRBJ2-5; TRBD1 might be the D (7 bases). Per the germline V gene, CDR1 is SEHNR and CDR2 is FQNEAQ (reference sequence). The length of the CDR3 is 16 residues. For the CDR3, the DNA is TGTGCCAGCAGCAAGCGGGCTAGGGCAGGGGGAGAGACCCAGAACTTC. Translating it yields CASSKRARAGGETQNF.

The chain is built from TRBV6-1 and TRBJ2-3; a weak D match, TRBD1 (5 bases). CDR1 and CDR2 (germline): MNHNS, SASEGT. V lost 1 base and J lost 3, with 8 bases in between. The length of the CDR3 is 14 residues. The CDR3 is CASSEVQGTDTQYF. CDR3 DNA sequence: TGTGCCAGCAGTGAAGTTCAGGGAACAGATACGCAGTATTTT.

This clonotype was detected a few times. The chain uses TRBV6-1 and TRBJ1-4; D possibly corresponds to TRBD1 (5 bases). The CDR3 has 15 residues. The V gene lost 6 bases and the J gene lost 5 bases, with 16 bases spanning the gap. CDR1 and CDR2 from the germline V gene are MNHNS and SASEGT. The CDR3 spells CASRGPGRRNEKLFF. For the CDR3, the DNA is TGTGCCAGCAGGGGACCGGGACGGCGGAATGAAAAACTGTTTTTT.

V is TRBV25-1 and J is TRBJ1-5; no clear D. With 7 bases removed from V and 0 bases from J, the gap between germline ends came to 7 bases. The CDR3 length is 13 residues. Germline CDR1 and CDR2: MGHDK and SYGVNS. The DNA for the CDR3 is TGTGCCAGCATCCCCGGTAGCAATCAGCCCCAGCATTTT. Translation gives CASIPGSNQPQHF.

This clonotype was recorded a few times. The V call is TRBV25-1, the J call TRBJ2-7; D is ambiguous. Germline V CDR1 and CDR2: MGHDK, SYGVNS. The CDR3 loop spans 15 amino acids. V lost 3 bases to trimming and J lost 0 bases, with 12 bases between them. The CDR3: CASSDPHKGSYEQYF. CDR3 nucleotide sequence: TGTGCCAGCAGTGACCCTCACAAGGGCTCCTACGAGCAGTACTTC.

This clonotype has a handful of counts. The chain has TRBV6-6 and TRBJ1-5; D unresolved. Germline V lookup: CDR1 MNHNY, CDR2 SVGAGI (reference sequence). V was pared by 6 bases and J by 5 bases, with 8 bases between. The CDR3 contains 12 residues. This chain's CDR3 is CASSRRDQPQHF. The CDR3, as DNA: TGTGCCAGCAGCAGGAGGGATCAGCCCCAGCATTTT.

The V call is TRBV4-1, the J call TRBJ1-2, with a tentative D call TRBD1 (6 bases). CDR3 length equals 14 residues. The germline V and J ends were trimmed by 5 bases and 11 bases, with 21 bases remaining between them. The V gene's germline CDR1 is MGHRA and CDR2 YSYEKL. The CDR3 sequence: CASSVPGGGGRYTF. The CDR3 DNA reads TGCGCCAGCAGCGTCCCAGGAGGGGGAGGGCGTTACACCTTC.

J is TRBJ2-5 and V is TRBV10-3; 8 bases match TRBD2. This CDR3 comprises 13 residues. The J segment lost 4 bases and the V segment lost 6 bases, leaving 4 bases of the junction unmatched. Germline lookup yields CDR1 ENHRY and CDR2 SYGVKD. This CDR3 reads CAIRGLAGETQYF. Here the CDR3 DNA reads TGTGCCATCAGAGGCCTAGCGGGAGAGACCCAGTACTTC.

The table lists this clonotype with a few counts. This sequence joins TRBV6-5 and TRBJ2-1, with unresolved D. Trimming cost V 0 bases and J 3 bases, with 18 bases left between them. Per the germline V gene, CDR1 is MNHEY and CDR2 is SVGAGI. The CDR3 is made up of 18 amino acids. CDR3 DNA sequence: TGTGCCAGCAGTTACTCGATAGGAATGCGGCAGAGCTACAATGAGCAGTTCTTC. This gives the protein CASSYSIGMRQSYNEQFF.

The sample holds many counts of this clonotype. This chain connects TRBV7-6 to TRBJ1-2; 9 nucleotides agree with TRBD1. The germline gives CDR1 SGHVS, CDR2 FNYEAQ. The CDR3 runs 18 residues. J was trimmed by 5 bases and V by 4 bases; bases with no gene match: 17. The CDR3: CASSSLGGGQGLNYGYTF. CDR3 sequence (DNA): TGTGCCAGCAGCTCCCTAGGAGGGGGACAGGGCCTCAATTATGGCTACACCTTC.

The chain recombines TRBV11-1 with TRBJ2-7; the D is unclear. Germline-derived CDR1 and CDR2 are SGHAT and FQDESV (reference sequence). V lost 0 bases and J 3 bases, leaving 6 bases between the germline ends. The CDR3 has 13 amino acids. The DNA of the CDR3 is TGTGCCAGCAGCTTAGCCCATGTCTACGAGCAGTACTTC. Amino acid sequence: CASSLAHVYEQYF.